The rows below give T cell receptor beta chains drawn from one sample of a study of cytomegalovirus exposure and HLA in healthy donors. TCRdb's copy holds only in-frame clones and misses some; the assay was immunoSEQ multiplex PCR. Of roughly 190,000 clones listed, approximately 82% are singletons. Sequenced sample: PBMCs. These receptor sequences come from a woman under 30 in good health and CMV-seronegative. CDR3s include the opening cysteine and the closing phenylalanine or tryptophan. The D gene is left open where the match is weak. Not all rows give a size; the values are once, few, many and, for expanded clones, a class.

V	size	D	CDR3
TRBV10-1	-	-	CASSESPGREQYF
TRBV28	-	-	CASSLEGIAKNIQYF
TRBV19	-	-	CASTSGPGLQLRPQHF
TRBV6-5	-	TRBD1	CASRPRDRPFEAFF
TRBV7-2	-	TRBD1	CASSYSGTGGTEAFF
TRBV2	-	TRBD2	CASSLILGGITDTQYF
TRBV6-5	-	-	CASSYSDYHRELFF
TRBV4-3	-	TRBD2	CASSQRTAGGGINNEQFF
TRBV5-1	-	TRBD2	CASSPTVAGETQYF
TRBV28	-	TRBD2	CASTSLGLAVYEQYF
TRBV13	-	TRBD2	CASSLNPTSATDTQYF
TRBV7-9	-	TRBD2	CASSSPGGRLGTQYF
TRBV4-2	-	TRBD2	CASSQHRTSADNEQFF
TRBV30	-	-	CAWGTSISVGEQFF
TRBV7-9	-	-	CASSLLGQGGEKLFF
TRBV28	-	TRBD1	CASSAWTGSDEKLFF
TRBV7-9	-	TRBD1	CASSEGTGETQYF
TRBV7-9	-	-	CSSSPPEAYEQYF
TRBV7-9	-	-	CASSLWETGPSSYEQYF
TRBV7-2	-	-	CASSLVPNSNQPQHF
TRBV7-2	-	TRBD2	CASTYSGGPETQYF
TRBV30	-	TRBD1	CAWSDPSQGSYGYTF
TRBV10-1	-	TRBD2	CASSEMLWEGSSGANVLTF
TRBV6-6	once	TRBD2	CASSPGTSGTIETQYF
TRBV7-8	-	-	CASSFRDTYNEQFF
TRBV4-1	many	-	CASSPLDGSFHNEQFF
TRBV7-2	-	-	CASSLGPWAGTYEQYF
TRBV11-2	-	-	CASSLATGAYEQYF
TRBV23-1	-	TRBD1	CASSQSGQGCGKLFF
TRBV10-2	-	TRBD2	CASSNPGTSGTGEQYF
TRBV13	-	-	CASARSPAWDGYTF
TRBV27	-	TRBD1	CASSSPDRGIAEAFF
TRBV27	-	-	CASSVTGKGNQPQHF